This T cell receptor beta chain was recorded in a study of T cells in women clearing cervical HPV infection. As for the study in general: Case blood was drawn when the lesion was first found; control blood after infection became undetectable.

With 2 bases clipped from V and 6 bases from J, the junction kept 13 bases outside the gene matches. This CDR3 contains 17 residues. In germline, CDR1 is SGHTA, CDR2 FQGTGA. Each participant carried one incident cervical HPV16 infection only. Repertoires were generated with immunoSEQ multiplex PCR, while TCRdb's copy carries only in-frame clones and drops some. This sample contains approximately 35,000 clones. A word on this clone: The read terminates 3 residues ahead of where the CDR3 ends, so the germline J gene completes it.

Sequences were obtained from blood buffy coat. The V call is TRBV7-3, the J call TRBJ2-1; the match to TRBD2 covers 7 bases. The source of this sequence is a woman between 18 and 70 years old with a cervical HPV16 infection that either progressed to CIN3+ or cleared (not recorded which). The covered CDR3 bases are TGTGCCAGCAGCTTAGGGGGGGGGATAACCCCGGGCAATGAG. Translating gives CASSLGGGITPGNE. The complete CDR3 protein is CASSLGGGITPGNEQFF. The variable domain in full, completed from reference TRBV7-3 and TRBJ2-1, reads GAGVSQTPSNKVTEKGKYVELRCDPISGHTALYWYRQSLGQGPEFLIYFQGTGAADDSGLPNDRFFAVRPEGSVSTLKIQRTERGDSAVYLCASSLGGGITPGNEQFFGPGTRLTVL.